This T cell receptor beta chain was recorded in a study of CD8+ T cells in alopecia areata. The authors extracted RNA and reverse transcribed it into cDNA as the sequencing template. Data came from immunoSEQ multiplex PCR; TCRdb stores just in-frame clones and leaves some out. The sample shows about 60,000 clones, 46% of them seen only once. CDR1 and CDR2 (germline): MGHRA, YSYEKL. CDR3 length equals 12 residues. The V end lost 2 bases, the J end lost 3 bases, and 4 bases lay between the germline ends. Treatment noted: oral pan-JAK inhibitor, 5-10 mg twice daily. The source was CD8+ T cells sorted from blood, collected around week 37, from a patient treated with tofacitinib. This clonotype originated in a human donor with alopecia areata. This chain links TRBV4-1 with TRBJ2-5; D call uncertain. Here the CDR3 reads CASSQNKETQYF. CDR3 nucleotide sequence: TGCGCCAGCAGCCAAAATAAAGAGACCCAGTACTTC.